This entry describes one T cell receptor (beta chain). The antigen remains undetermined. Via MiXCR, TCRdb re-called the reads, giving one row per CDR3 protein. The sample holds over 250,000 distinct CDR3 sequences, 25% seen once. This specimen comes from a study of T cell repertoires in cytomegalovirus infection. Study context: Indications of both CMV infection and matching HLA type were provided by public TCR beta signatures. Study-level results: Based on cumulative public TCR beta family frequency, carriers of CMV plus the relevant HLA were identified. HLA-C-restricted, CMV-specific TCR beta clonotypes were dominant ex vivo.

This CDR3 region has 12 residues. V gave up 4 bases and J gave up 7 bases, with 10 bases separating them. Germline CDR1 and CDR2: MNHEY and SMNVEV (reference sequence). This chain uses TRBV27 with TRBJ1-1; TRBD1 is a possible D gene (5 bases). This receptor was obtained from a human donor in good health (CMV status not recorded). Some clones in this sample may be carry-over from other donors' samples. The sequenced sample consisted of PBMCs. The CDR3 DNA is TGTGCCAGCAGTTACGGGACGGGTGAAGCTTTCTTT. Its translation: CASSYGTGEAFF.